The rows below give T cell receptor beta chains drawn from one sample of a study of blood T cell repertoires in COVID-19. The table came from immunoSEQ multiplex PCR; TCRdb's copy has only in-frame clones and leaves some out. The sample has about 200,000 clones, 84% seen once. The sample was peripheral blood. All receptors come from a human donor in a cohort sampled during active COVID-19. The CDR3 runs from the conserved cysteine through the conserved F or W. The order of the fields is J gene, V gene, clone size, D gene, CDR3 DNA, CDR3 protein. D genes are given only for firm matches. Size tells how often a clone was seen (once, few, many) or the class of an expanded clone, and some rows leave it out.

j_gene: TRBJ2-3
v_gene: TRBV7-2
abundance: -
d_gene: TRBD2
CDR3nt: TGTGCCAGCAGCCTCCGGACTAGCGGGAGGCTGAGCACAGATACGCAGTATTTT
CDR3aa: CASSLRTSGRLSTDTQYF

j_gene: TRBJ1-1
v_gene: TRBV30
abundance: few
d_gene: -
CDR3nt: TGTGCCTGGAGCTCAACCCGAGTGACTTTGGCGACCAATACTGAAGCTTTCTTT
CDR3aa: CAWSSTRVTLATNTEAFF

j_gene: TRBJ2-1
v_gene: TRBV5-1
abundance: -
d_gene: TRBD2
CDR3nt: TGCGCCAGCAGCGATCGTAGCGGGAGGGCCTACAATGAGCAGTTCTTC
CDR3aa: CASSDRSGRAYNEQFF

j_gene: TRBJ2-2
v_gene: TRBV7-9
abundance: -
d_gene: -
CDR3nt: TGTGCCAGCAGCTTAGCTCTTACAGGACCCACCGGGGAGCTGTTTTTT
CDR3aa: CASSLALTGPTGELFF

j_gene: TRBJ2-2
v_gene: TRBV5-1
abundance: -
d_gene: TRBD2
CDR3nt: TGCGCCAGCAGCTTCTCACCCCTAGCGGGAGCCAGCGGGGAGCTGTTTTTT
CDR3aa: CASSFSPLAGASGELFF

j_gene: TRBJ2-7
v_gene: TRBV5-6
abundance: -
d_gene: TRBD1
CDR3nt: TGTGCCAGCAGCTTGGACAGGGGTAGGGGCGAGCAGTACTTC
CDR3aa: CASSLDRGRGEQYF

j_gene: TRBJ1-2
v_gene: TRBV7-8
abundance: -
d_gene: TRBD1
CDR3nt: TGTGCCAGCAGTCTAACGTACAGGGGGCAATATGGCTACACCTTC
CDR3aa: CASSLTYRGQYGYTF

j_gene: TRBJ1-5
v_gene: TRBV9
abundance: many
d_gene: -
CDR3nt: TGTGCCAGCAGCGTAGGAGGTTCGGGACAGCCCCAGCATTTT
CDR3aa: CASSVGGSGQPQHF

j_gene: TRBJ2-7
v_gene: TRBV18
abundance: -
d_gene: TRBD2
CDR3nt: TGTGCCAGCTCACCGGGCGGGAGTAGGAACGAGCAGTACTTC
CDR3aa: CASSPGGSRNEQYF

j_gene: TRBJ2-1
v_gene: TRBV10-1
abundance: -
d_gene: -
CDR3nt: TGCGCCAGCGGTACCGGTGGGGCTTACAATGAGCAGTTCTTC
CDR3aa: CASGTGGAYNEQFF

j_gene: TRBJ2-5
v_gene: TRBV18
abundance: -
d_gene: -
CDR3nt: TGTGCCAGCTCGCAACAGGAGACCCAGTACTTC
CDR3aa: CASSQQETQYF

j_gene: TRBJ2-2
v_gene: TRBV2
abundance: -
d_gene: TRBD1
CDR3nt: TGTGCCAGCAGTGAAGGCCCGGGACAGGTTAACACCGGGGAGCTGTTTTTT
CDR3aa: CASSEGPGQVNTGELFF

j_gene: TRBJ2-1
v_gene: TRBV11-2
abundance: few
d_gene: TRBD2
CDR3nt: TGTGCCAGCAGCTTAGGGGCTAGCGGGAAGAATGAGCAGTTCTTC
CDR3aa: CASSLGASGKNEQFF

j_gene: TRBJ2-5
v_gene: TRBV24-1
abundance: -
d_gene: TRBD2
CDR3nt: TGTGCCACCAGTGATTCGAGACTACCATACGGACTAGCGGGAGGGCGTTATCAAGAGACCCAGTACTTC
CDR3aa: CATSDSRLPYGLAGGRYQETQYF

j_gene: TRBJ1-1
v_gene: TRBV29-1
abundance: -
d_gene: -
CDR3nt: TGCAGCGTTGAAGATCTAGACAGACACAACACTGAAGCTTTCTTT
CDR3aa: CSVEDLDRHNTEAFF

j_gene: TRBJ2-1
v_gene: TRBV5-4
abundance: -
d_gene: -
CDR3nt: TGTGCCAGCAGCTTGGACATTTCAAATGAGCAGTTCTTC
CDR3aa: CASSLDISNEQFF

j_gene: TRBJ1-5
v_gene: TRBV18
abundance: -
d_gene: TRBD1
CDR3nt: TGTGCCAGCTCGCTACAGGGGGCGATTCAGCCCCAGCATTTT
CDR3aa: CASSLQGAIQPQHF

j_gene: TRBJ2-7
v_gene: TRBV7-2
abundance: once
d_gene: TRBD2
CDR3nt: TGTGCCAGCAGCCGGGTCTTGGCGGGAGCGGCCGAGCAGTACTTC
CDR3aa: CASSRVLAGAAEQYF

j_gene: TRBJ2-7
v_gene: TRBV2
abundance: -
d_gene: TRBD2
CDR3nt: TGTGCCAGCAGTGGGGAAAGGGCTAGCGGAAAACGGAATACCTACGAGCAGTACTTC
CDR3aa: CASSGERASGKRNTYEQYF

j_gene: TRBJ2-3
v_gene: TRBV11-3
abundance: -
d_gene: -
CDR3nt: TGTGCCAGCAGCTTCACGCGGGATACGCAGTATTTT
CDR3aa: CASSFTRDTQYF

j_gene: TRBJ1-4
v_gene: TRBV7-2
abundance: -
d_gene: -
CDR3nt: TGTGCCAGCAGCCCGGGAGGGGGGCGGGCGTTACGCGAAAAACTGTTTTTT
CDR3aa: CASSPGGGRALREKLFF

j_gene: TRBJ1-3
v_gene: TRBV19
abundance: -
d_gene: TRBD1
CDR3nt: TGTGCCAGTACCCCGGGACAGGTTTACTCTGGAAACACCATATATTTT
CDR3aa: CASTPGQVYSGNTIYF

j_gene: TRBJ1-2
v_gene: TRBV7-9
abundance: -
d_gene: TRBD1
CDR3nt: TGTGCCAGCAGCTCGCCCCGACAGGGCTTGGATGGCTACACCTTC
CDR3aa: CASSSPRQGLDGYTF

j_gene: TRBJ2-4
v_gene: TRBV19
abundance: -
d_gene: TRBD1
CDR3nt: TGTGCCAGTACCCCATTAGGGACAGGGAGAAGCGAAAACATTCAGTACTTC
CDR3aa: CASTPLGTGRSENIQYF

j_gene: TRBJ2-5
v_gene: TRBV18
abundance: -
d_gene: -
CDR3nt: TGTGCCAGCTCACTTGGACTACAAGAGACCCAGTACTTC
CDR3aa: CASSLGLQETQYF

j_gene: TRBJ1-5
v_gene: TRBV28
abundance: -
d_gene: TRBD1
CDR3nt: TGTGCCAGCAGAGACCGGGACAGAAGCAATCAGCCCCAGCATTTT
CDR3aa: CASRDRDRSNQPQHF

j_gene: TRBJ2-1
v_gene: TRBV9
abundance: -
d_gene: -
CDR3nt: TGTGCCAGCAGCTCACAACAGGCCTATGAGCAGTTCTTC
CDR3aa: CASSSQQAYEQFF

j_gene: TRBJ2-2
v_gene: TRBV11-2
abundance: -
d_gene: -
CDR3nt: TGTGCCAGCAGCTTAGTTTCGGGGGTAACCGGGGAGCTGTTTTTT
CDR3aa: CASSLVSGVTGELFF

j_gene: TRBJ2-1
v_gene: TRBV2
abundance: -
d_gene: TRBD1
CDR3nt: TGTGCCAGCAGCCTAGGACAGGGGGTTTGGGAGCAGTTCTTC
CDR3aa: CASSLGQGVWEQFF

j_gene: TRBJ1-5
v_gene: TRBV30
abundance: -
d_gene: -
CDR3nt: TGTGCCTGGAACCAGGGGTTTAGCAATCAGCCCCAGCATTTT
CDR3aa: CAWNQGFSNQPQHF

j_gene: TRBJ2-1
v_gene: TRBV10-1
abundance: -
d_gene: TRBD2
CDR3nt: TGCGCCAGCAGTGTACTAGCGGACAATGAGCAGTTCTTC
CDR3aa: CASSVLADNEQFF

j_gene: TRBJ2-7
v_gene: TRBV7-9
abundance: -
d_gene: -
CDR3nt: TGTGCCAGCAGCCCTAGCTCCTACGAGCAGTACTTC
CDR3aa: CASSPSSYEQYF

j_gene: TRBJ1-1
v_gene: TRBV7-2
abundance: once
d_gene: -
CDR3nt: TGTGCCAGCAGCTTAGCTTCCGGGGGGAGCACTGAAGCTTTCTTT
CDR3aa: CASSLASGGSTEAFF

j_gene: TRBJ1-1
v_gene: TRBV7-2
abundance: few
d_gene: -
CDR3nt: TGTGCCAGCAGCCCCTGGGGGGGCTTGAACACTGAAGCTTTCTTT
CDR3aa: CASSPWGGLNTEAFF

j_gene: TRBJ2-1
v_gene: TRBV24-1
abundance: -
d_gene: TRBD2
CDR3nt: TGTGCCACCAGTGACTCGACTAGCGGGAGTAGTGAGCAGTTCTTC
CDR3aa: CATSDSTSGSSEQFF

j_gene: TRBJ1-1
v_gene: TRBV15
abundance: -
d_gene: -
CDR3nt: TGTGCCACCAGCAGAGGGACGGGGGGTTACACTGAAGCTTTCTTT
CDR3aa: CATSRGTGGYTEAFF

j_gene: TRBJ1-1
v_gene: TRBV28
abundance: -
d_gene: TRBD1
CDR3nt: TGTGCCAGCAGCCAGGGGGCGGCCTGGAACACTGAAGCTTTCTTT
CDR3aa: CASSQGAAWNTEAFF

j_gene: TRBJ2-7
v_gene: TRBV11-2
abundance: -
d_gene: -
CDR3nt: TGTGCCAGCAGCAGAGGACTGGCGGCTACGGCCTCCTACGAGCAGTACTTC
CDR3aa: CASSRGLAATASYEQYF

j_gene: TRBJ2-1
v_gene: TRBV21-1
abundance: -
d_gene: -
CDR3nt: TGTGCCAGCAGCGACCGTAGAGGGAAATTCGACAATGAGCAGTTCTTC
CDR3aa: CASSDRRGKFDNEQFF

j_gene: TRBJ1-2
v_gene: TRBV4-1
abundance: -
d_gene: -
CDR3nt: TGCGCCAGCAGCCAACCAACAGGGCCGAGAAGGGCTAACTATGGCTACACCTTC
CDR3aa: CASSQPTGPRRANYGYTF

j_gene: TRBJ2-1
v_gene: TRBV4-1
abundance: -
d_gene: -
CDR3nt: TGCGCCAGCAGCCGGGGGGTCGCGAAAGGAATATCCTACAATGAGCAGTTCTTC
CDR3aa: CASSRGVAKGISYNEQFF

j_gene: TRBJ1-2
v_gene: TRBV27
abundance: -
d_gene: TRBD1
CDR3nt: TGTGCCAGCAGTGCTAGGGACAGGGGTAACTATGGCTACACCTTC
CDR3aa: CASSARDRGNYGYTF

j_gene: TRBJ1-6
v_gene: TRBV6-1
abundance: many
d_gene: TRBD1
CDR3nt: TGTGCCAGCAGTGATCGGACAGGGGGTTATTCACCCCTCCACTTT
CDR3aa: CASSDRTGGYSPLHF

j_gene: TRBJ2-1
v_gene: TRBV5-1
abundance: once
d_gene: -
CDR3nt: TGCGCCAGCAGCGGGGCATGGGGATCTGAGCAGTTCTTC
CDR3aa: CASSGAWGSEQFF

j_gene: TRBJ1-2
v_gene: TRBV6-5
abundance: many
d_gene: -
CDR3nt: TGTGCCAGCACTCCAGGGGAGTTATATGGCTACACCTTC
CDR3aa: CASTPGELYGYTF

j_gene: TRBJ2-4
v_gene: TRBV11-2
abundance: -
d_gene: TRBD1
CDR3nt: TGTGCCAGCACCCGTATGGGACAGGAGCTAGCCAAAAACATTCAGTACTTC
CDR3aa: CASTRMGQELAKNIQYF

j_gene: TRBJ1-5
v_gene: TRBV19
abundance: once
d_gene: TRBD1
CDR3nt: TGTGCCACGGGCGGGACAGCTTCTGGAGGGCGACAGCCCCAGCATTTT
CDR3aa: CATGGTASGGRQPQHF

j_gene: TRBJ2-5
v_gene: TRBV6-5
abundance: few
d_gene: -
CDR3nt: TGTGCCAGCATCTGGGGCAGGACCCAGTACTTC
CDR3aa: CASIWGRTQYF